A selection of T cell receptor beta chains follows, all from one sample in a study of cytomegalovirus exposure and HLA in healthy donors. Clones were read by immunoSEQ multiplex PCR, and TCRdb kept only the in-frame ones, dropping some. The table has about 110,000 clones, under 80% seen once. Sequenced sample: PBMCs. Receptors originate from a woman between 40 and 55 years old in good health and CMV-seropositive. Both conserved end residues are part of each CDR3. D genes are given only for firm matches. Not every row has a clone size; where given, it reads once, few, many or a size class.

V: TRBV18; length: 14; D: NA; size: NA; J: TRBJ2-3; CDR3: CASSPGRYTDTQYF; DNA: TGTGCCAGCTCACCGGGGAGATACACAGATACGCAGTATTTT
V: TRBV28; length: 15; D: TRBD2; size: NA; J: TRBJ2-1; CDR3: CASSFVAGAYNEQFF; DNA: TGTGCCAGCAGTTTCGTCGCGGGGGCCTACAATGAGCAGTTCTTC
V: TRBV29-1; length: 14; D: NA; size: NA; J: TRBJ2-5; CDR3: CSVEILALWETQYF; DNA: TGCAGCGTTGAAATCTTAGCGTTATGGGAGACCCAGTACTTC
V: TRBV27; length: 13; D: NA; size: few; J: TRBJ1-4; CDR3: CASRGFGWEKLFF; DNA: TGTGCCAGTCGGGGGTTTGGATGGGAAAAACTGTTTTTT
V: TRBV7-2; length: 14; D: NA; size: NA; J: TRBJ1-5; CDR3: CASSLSGGDQPQHF; DNA: TGTGCCAGCAGCTTGTCGGGGGGCGATCAGCCCCAGCATTTT
V: TRBV28; length: 13; D: NA; size: NA; J: TRBJ2-7; CDR3: CASSLPQTMLLIF; DNA: TGTGCCAGCAGTTTACCACAGACCATGCTTCTGATCTTC
V: TRBV7-8; length: 16; D: NA; size: NA; J: TRBJ1-4; CDR3: CASRRSGGGHREKLFF; DNA: TGTGCCAGCAGACGAAGCGGCGGGGGGCACCGGGAAAAACTGTTTTTT
V: TRBV5-1; length: 16; D: TRBD2; size: NA; J: TRBJ2-7; CDR3: CASSAGGLAAAYEQYF; DNA: TGCGCCAGCAGCGCGGGGGGACTAGCGGCCGCCTACGAGCAGTACTTC
V: TRBV11-2; length: 18; D: NA; size: NA; J: TRBJ2-1; CDR3: CASSLGERFASDYNEQFF; DNA: TGTGCCAGCAGCTTAGGGGAACGATTCGCTAGCGACTACAATGAGCAGTTCTTC
V: TRBV28; length: 16; D: TRBD1; size: NA; J: TRBJ1-5; CDR3: CASNRGTGALDQPQHF; DNA: TGTGCCAGCAATAGGGGGACAGGGGCCCTCGATCAGCCCCAGCATTTT
V: TRBV9; length: 13; D: TRBD1; size: NA; J: TRBJ1-1; CDR3: CASSVAGQREAFF; DNA: TGTGCCAGCAGCGTAGCGGGACAGCGTGAAGCTTTCTTT
V: TRBV7-8; length: 13; D: TRBD2; size: few; J: TRBJ2-5; CDR3: CASIPGLKETQYF; DNA: TGTGCCAGCATCCCGGGACTAAAAGAGACCCAGTACTTC
V: TRBV7-8; length: 16; D: TRBD2; size: NA; J: TRBJ2-5; CDR3: CASSSTREGRVETQYF; DNA: TGTGCCAGCAGCTCCACCAGGGAGGGGCGGGTTGAGACCCAGTACTTC
V: TRBV7-9; length: 14; D: TRBD2; size: NA; J: TRBJ2-7; CDR3: CSSSLAGALYEQYF; DNA: TGTTCCAGCAGCTTAGCGGGGGCCCTCTACGAGCAGTACTTC
V: TRBV4-2; length: 16; D: TRBD2; size: once; J: TRBJ2-1; CDR3: CASSQDVAGRHNEQFF; DNA: TGTGCCAGCAGCCAAGATGTAGCGGGGCGCCACAATGAGCAGTTCTTC
V: TRBV6-1; length: 14; D: NA; size: NA; J: TRBJ2-7; CDR3: CASSVRGDIDEQYF; DNA: TGTGCCAGCAGTGTCAGGGGGGATATCGACGAGCAGTACTTC
V: TRBV2; length: 13; D: NA; size: few; J: TRBJ2-7; CDR3: CASDPGLERRQYF; DNA: TGTGCCAGCGATCCGGGACTCGAACGTCGGCAGTACTTC
V: TRBV28; length: 14; D: TRBD2; size: NA; J: TRBJ2-1; CDR3: CASSYLAGVVEQFF; DNA: TGTGCCAGCAGTTATCTAGCGGGAGTGGTTGAGCAGTTCTTC
V: TRBV7-9; length: 15; D: NA; size: NA; J: TRBJ2-7; CDR3: CASRSGVLRTSEQYF; DNA: TGTGCCAGCAGATCCGGGGTCTTAAGGACCAGCGAGCAGTACTTC
V: TRBV6-5; length: 16; D: TRBD2; size: NA; J: TRBJ2-2; CDR3: CASSYSAGGYTGELFF; DNA: TGTGCCAGCAGTTACTCCGCGGGAGGGTACACCGGGGAGCTGTTTTTT
V: TRBV19; length: 13; D: NA; size: NA; J: TRBJ2-7; CDR3: CASSKDSFYEQYF; DNA: TGTGCCAGTAGTAAGGACAGCTTTTACGAGCAGTACTTC
V: TRBV28; length: 15; D: TRBD2; size: NA; J: TRBJ2-2; CDR3: CASTLGGVGTGELFF; DNA: TGTGCCAGCACCCTGGGAGGGGTGGGCACCGGGGAGCTGTTTTTT
V: TRBV6-6; length: 12; D: NA; size: NA; J: TRBJ2-5; CDR3: CASSYSTADQYF; DNA: TGTGCCAGCAGTTACTCGACGGCGGACCAGTACTTC
V: TRBV5-1; length: 15; D: TRBD1; size: NA; J: TRBJ1-1; CDR3: CASSYQTGLNTEAFF; DNA: TGCGCCAGCAGCTATCAGACAGGGTTGAACACTGAAGCTTTCTTT
V: TRBV5-4; length: 16; D: TRBD2; size: NA; J: TRBJ2-3; CDR3: CASSLGGGERTDTQYF; DNA: TGTGCCAGCAGCTTGGGGGGGGGAGAGCGAACAGATACGCAGTATTTT
V: TRBV7-9; length: 14; D: NA; size: NA; J: TRBJ2-2; CDR3: CASSPDWRGGELFF; DNA: TGTGCCAGCAGCCCCGACTGGCGGGGCGGGGAGCTGTTTTTT
V: TRBV12-2; length: 17; D: NA; size: NA; J: TRBJ2-5; CDR3: CASRPGGLAGGKETQYF; DNA: TGTGCAAGTCGCCCAGGGGGACTAGCGGGAGGCAAAGAGACCCAGTACTTC
V: TRBV6-7; length: 16; D: TRBD2; size: NA; J: TRBJ2-3; CDR3: CASSYSKRTSYHTQYF; DNA: TGTGCCAGCAGTTACTCGAAGCGGACTAGCTACCATACGCAGTATTTT
V: TRBV5-1; length: 19; D: NA; size: NA; J: TRBJ2-6; CDR3: CASSLFGRKLYSGANVLTF; DNA: TGCGCCAGCAGCTTGTTTGGTCGCAAACTATACTCTGGGGCCAACGTCCTGACTTTC
V: TRBV5-1; length: 16; D: NA; size: NA; J: TRBJ1-2; CDR3: CASSRDGTLQGYGYTF; DNA: TGCGCCAGCAGCCGTGATGGGACGCTACAGGGCTATGGCTACACCTTC
V: TRBV5-4; length: 14; D: NA; size: NA; J: TRBJ2-5; CDR3: CASSLAFLQETQYF; DNA: TGTGCCAGCAGCTTGGCGTTTCTCCAAGAGACCCAGTACTTC
V: TRBV28; length: 13; D: NA; size: NA; J: TRBJ2-3; CDR3: CASRDTSTDTQYF; DNA: TGTGCCAGCAGAGACACCTCCACAGATACGCAGTATTTT
V: TRBV7-9; length: 15; D: TRBD1; size: NA; J: TRBJ2-7; CDR3: CASSLRQGDSYEQYF; DNA: TGTGCCAGCAGCTTGCGGCAGGGGGACTCCTACGAGCAGTACTTC
V: TRBV6-5; length: 15; D: TRBD1; size: NA; J: TRBJ2-7; CDR3: CASSYPGQGGDEQYF; DNA: TGTGCCAGCAGTTATCCGGGACAGGGGGGCGACGAGCAGTACTTC
V: TRBV18; length: 13; D: NA; size: NA; J: TRBJ1-4; CDR3: CASSPRLTAELFF; DNA: TGTGCCAGCTCACCACGGTTGACGGCGGAACTGTTTTTT
V: TRBV5-6; length: 15; D: TRBD1; size: NA; J: TRBJ1-4; CDR3: CASSLMTGRNEKLFF; DNA: TGTGCCAGCAGCTTGATGACAGGGCGGAATGAAAAACTGTTTTTT
V: TRBV7-6; length: 16; D: NA; size: NA; J: TRBJ2-5; CDR3: CASSSHLSAGYETQYF; DNA: TGTGCCAGCAGCTCTCATCTATCGGCGGGCTATGAGACCCAGTACTTC
V: TRBV6-1; length: 14; D: NA; size: once; J: TRBJ1-2; CDR3: CASIMGGANYGYTF; DNA: TGTGCCAGCATCATGGGGGGAGCTAACTATGGCTACACCTTC
V: TRBV28; length: 12; D: NA; size: once; J: TRBJ2-7; CDR3: CASSSTSTEQYF; DNA: TGTGCCAGCAGTTCTACTAGCACCGAGCAGTACTTC
V: TRBV7-2; length: 14; D: TRBD2; size: NA; J: TRBJ2-5; CDR3: CASSWGLAEETQYF; DNA: TGTGCCAGCAGCTGGGGACTAGCGGAAGAGACCCAGTACTTC
V: TRBV15; length: 14; D: NA; size: NA; J: TRBJ2-7; CDR3: CATSRRGSSYEQYF; DNA: TGTGCCACCAGTCGTAGGGGGTCTAGCTACGAGCAGTACTTC
V: TRBV7-3; length: 12; D: TRBD2; size: NA; J: TRBJ2-1; CDR3: CASGLARNEQFF; DNA: TGTGCCAGCGGACTAGCAAGGAATGAGCAGTTCTTC
V: TRBV12-5; length: 14; D: TRBD1; size: once; J: TRBJ1-1; CDR3: CASGLSRGRTEAFF; DNA: TGTGCTAGTGGTTTGTCCAGGGGGCGGACTGAAGCTTTCTTT
V: TRBV27; length: 13; D: NA; size: NA; J: TRBJ2-7; CDR3: CASSLVGHYEQYF; DNA: TGTGCCAGCAGTTTAGTGGGGCATTACGAGCAGTACTTC